Below, 13 T cell receptor beta chains from the same sample are listed, as sequenced in a study of graft-versus-host responses after intestinal transplantation (dated by TCRdb to 2020 to 2023). In light of the paper, this sample's time point label describes: cells obtained before transplantation from donor or recipient. The library was produced with the immunoSEQ multiplex PCR assay. TCRdb mirrors the immuneACCESS table, restricted to in-frame sequences. Some clones are absent from its copies; in checked studies, under half trace to an unresolved V gene, and the reason for the others is unknown. Recorded for this sample are approximately 75,000 clones; 90% of them occurred a single time. The ten biggest clones cover about 4.2% of the sample. Their cognate antigens are unknown. This sample comprised unstimulated CD8+ T cells sorted from spleen or lymph node cells, obtained before transplant. These receptors all stem from a human donor who was the organ donor for an intestinal transplant.

The rearrangement uses TRBV27 and TRBJ1-6; a weak D match, TRBD1 (6 bases). Germline loops: CDR1 MNHEY, CDR2 SMNVEV (reference sequence). The CDR3 consists of 15 residues. V was pared by 5 bases and J by 1 base, with 9 bases between. CDR3 nucleotide sequence: TGTGCCAGCAGTAACAGGGTTTCCTATAATTCACCCCTCCACTTT. It specifies CASSNRVSYNSPLHF.

This clone appeared a single time. The gene calls are TRBV11-3 and TRBJ2-7; TRBD2 matches 13 bases. J was trimmed by 2 bases and V by 2 bases; bases with no gene match: 9. This CDR3 has 18 amino acids. Germline V gene data show CDR1 as SGHNT and CDR2 as YENEEA. The CDR3 protein is CASSLWDTSGGAAYEQYV. DNA for the CDR3: TGTGCCAGCAGCTTATGGGACACTAGCGGGGGGGCCGCCTACGAGCAGTACGTC.

The chain couples TRBV5-6 to TRBJ1-4; 11 bases are shared with TRBD1. CDR1 SGHDT and CDR2 YYEEEE come from the germline V gene. The ends lost 1 base at V and 6 bases at J; junction bases unmatched: 8. The CDR3 extends over 17 amino acids. For the CDR3, the DNA is TGTGCCAGCAGCTTGTTCGGGACAGGGGGTTTCGATGAAAAACTGTTTTTT. It specifies CASSLFGTGGFDEKLFF.

The chain has TRBV4-2 and TRBJ2-7; D unclear. V shed 2 bases and J shed 5 bases, with 13 bases lying between them. The CDR3 contains 14 residues. Germline V lookup: CDR1 LGHNA, CDR2 YNFKEQ. In nucleotides, the CDR3 is TGTGCCAGCAGCCAACTACCGACGGGTCACGAGCAGTACGTC. Amino acid sequence: CASSQLPTGHEQYV.

This sequence joins TRBV4-2 and TRBJ1-2; a weak D match, TRBD1 (6 bases). The V gene's germline CDR1 is LGHNA and CDR2 YNFKEQ. This CDR3 is 16 amino acids long. V lost 0 bases and J lost 4, with 15 bases in between. The CDR3 DNA is TGTGCCAGCAGCCAAGAAGGGGCAGGGGAATTCTATGGCTACACCTTC. Translation gives CASSQEGAGEFYGYTF.

The J gene is TRBJ2-2, the V gene TRBV2; D is undetermined. The germline V gene encodes CDR1 SNHLY and CDR2 FYNNEI. V lost 3 bases and J lost 4, with 9 bases in between. The length of the CDR3 is 14 residues. The CDR3: CASSDEAATGELFF. CDR3 bases: TGTGCCAGCAGTGATGAGGCGGCCACCGGGGAGCTGTTTTTT.

With regard to this clone: Germline is not matched at one junction end, which may reflect a read error. The chain recombines TRBV27 with TRBJ2-4, with a tentative D call TRBD1 (6 bases). CDR1 MNHEY and CDR2 SMNVEV come from the germline V gene (reference sequence). This CDR3 comprises 12 residues. DNA of the CDR3: TGTGCCAGCAGTTCTGATGGGACACTCCAACACTTC. Translated: CASSSDGTLQHF.

The genes are TRBV19 and TRBJ2-3; 7 nucleotides match TRBD2. CDR1 is LNHDA and CDR2 is SQIVND in the germline V gene (reference sequence). The CDR3 contains 15 residues. The V and J ends lost 3 bases and 0 bases, in that order; junction bases with no gene match: 3. CDR3 residues: CASSITRGSTDTQYF. The CDR3 DNA is TGTGCCAGTAGTATTACGCGGGGGAGCACAGATACGCAGTATTTT.

This clone was counted only a few times. The chain joins TRBV19 to TRBJ2-2, with 9 bases fitting TRBD1. Per germline, CDR1 LNHDA and CDR2 SQIVND (reference sequence). The J segment lost 6 bases and the V segment lost 5 bases, leaving 7 bases of the junction unmatched. The CDR3 spans 15 residues. The CDR3 is CASSAGDREAGELFF. CDR3 in DNA: TGTGCCAGTAGTGCCGGGGACAGGGAGGCCGGGGAGCTGTTTTTT.

The gene calls are TRBV6-1 and TRBJ2-2; a weak D match, TRBD2 (5 bases). Germline V gene lookup returns CDR1 MNHNS and CDR2 SASEGT. The V gene lost 7 bases and the J gene lost 6 bases, with 15 bases spanning the gap. This CDR3 is 14 amino acids long. The CDR3 is CASTPYMRAGELFF. CDR3 sequence (DNA): TGTGCCAGCACCCCTTATATGAGGGCCGGGGAGCTGTTTTTT.

The genes are TRBV19 and TRBJ1-5; TRBD1 agrees at 7 bases. After removal of 5 bases from V and 3 bases from J, the junction contained 7 bases not matched to a gene. The CDR3 length is 15 residues. Germline CDR1 is LNHDA and CDR2 is SQIVND (reference sequence). The CDR3 region is CASSFDRDANQPQHF. The DNA of the CDR3 is TGTGCCAGTAGTTTCGACAGGGACGCCAATCAGCCCCAGCATTTT.

The chain links TRBV9 to TRBJ2-1, with D hard to call. V was shortened by 6 bases and J by 0 bases, with 13 bases between the two germline ends. Germline CDR1 reads SGDLS; CDR2 reads YYNGEE. This CDR3 region has 15 residues. This chain's CDR3 is CASTYDTSSYNEQFF. The CDR3 DNA follows: TGTGCCAGCACCTACGACACGAGCTCCTACAATGAGCAGTTCTTC.

This clone occurred once. V gene TRBV2 combines with J gene TRBJ1-5; tentatively, D is TRBD1 (5 bases). In germline, CDR1 is SNHLY, CDR2 FYNNEI. The CDR3 is made up of 16 amino acids. The V end lost 1 base, the J end lost 4 bases, and 14 bases lay between the germline ends. CDR3 protein: CASSEETERDNQPQHF. The CDR3 bases are TGTGCCAGCAGTGAAGAGACAGAAAGGGATAATCAGCCCCAGCATTTT. Variable domain in full (rest from reference TRBV2 and TRBJ1-5): EPEVTQTPSHQVTQMGQEVILRCVPISNHLYFYWYRQILGQKVEFLVSFYNNEISEKSEIFDDQFSVERPDGSNFTLKIRSTKLEDSAMYFCASSEETERDNQPQHFGDGTRLSIL.